This passage covers 15 T cell receptor beta chains from one sample sequenced in a study of CD8 T cells in Susac syndrome. An input of about 0.45 to 1 ug of RNA was subjected to reverse transcription using random hexamers. TCRdb reprocessed the immunoSEQ multiplex PCR reads with MiXCR, giving one entry per CDR3 protein. This sample has about 120,000 distinct CDR3 sequences, with around 94% found just once. Sequencing was done on a sample of CD4+ T cells from PBMCs. The source of these receptors is a human donor in good health.

V is TRBV7-6 and J is TRBJ1-1, with D perhaps TRBD1 (5 bases). Germline V gives CDR1 SGHVS, CDR2 FNYEAQ. The CDR3 runs to 13 residues. Trimming stripped 3 bases from V and 3 bases from J, with 8 bases between. The CDR3 coding sequence is TGTGCCAGCAGCTTTTCCAGGGACACTGAAGCTTTCTTT. It is translated as CASSFSRDTEAFF.

This clonotype was detected once. The rearrangement links TRBV29-1 to TRBJ2-5; 7 bases align to TRBD2. Germline V gives CDR1 SQVTM, CDR2 ANQGSEA. Germline trimming cut 4 bases from V and 5 bases from J; bases unmatched to any gene: 7. The CDR3 consists of 13 residues. CDR3 in DNA: TGCAGCGTTGTAGGGCTAGCGGCCGAGACCCAGTACTTC. Its translation: CSVVGLAAETQYF.

The chain recombines TRBV6-6 with TRBJ1-4; no firm D call. Deletions cut 7 bases from V and 2 bases from J, with 14 bases between. The CDR3 length is 15 residues. Germline CDR1 MNHNY, CDR2 SVGAGI (reference sequence). The CDR3 loop reads CASIDPRGTNEKLFF. The CDR3 region has the DNA TGTGCCAGCATAGATCCTAGAGGGACTAATGAAAAACTGTTTTTT.

V is TRBV12-3 or TRBV12-4 and J is TRBJ2-5; 8 bases agree with TRBD2. Unmatched junction bases numbered 13, after V lost 5 bases and J lost 5 bases. This CDR3 region has 16 residues. CDR3 in amino acids: CASSTGAGGAPETQYF. The CDR3, as DNA: TGTGCCAGCAGTACTGGGGCGGGAGGTGCCCCTGAGACCCAGTACTTC.

This chain connects TRBV5-1 to TRBJ2-2; D not certain. CDR3 length: 16 residues. Germline CDR1 reads SGHRS; CDR2 reads YFSETQ. V gave up 0 bases and J gave up 6 bases, with 15 bases separating them. Here the CDR3 reads CASSLDFSTPAGELFF. In DNA, the CDR3 is TGCGCCAGCAGCTTGGACTTCTCAACCCCGGCCGGGGAGCTGTTTTTT.

The chain links TRBV3-1 to TRBJ2-7; 9 bases align to TRBD1. Trimming removed 5 bases from V and 7 bases from J; junction bases left unmatched: 12. The CDR3 has 15 residues. Germline values: CDR1 LGHDT, CDR2 YNNKEL (reference sequence). Written as DNA, the CDR3 is TGTGCCAGCAGCGACCCACAGGGGGCTCTGGGGGAGCAGTACTTC. It translates to CASSDPQGALGEQYF.

The chain carries TRBV6-5 and TRBJ2-7; 12 nucleotides agree with TRBD1. There are 16 residues in the CDR3. Germline trimming cut 5 bases from V and 6 bases from J; bases unmatched to any gene: 11. Germline values: CDR1 MNHEY, CDR2 SVGAGI. CDR3 in DNA: TGTGCCAGCAGTCACCGAGGGGACAGGGGGCCCCTCGAGCAGTACTTC. It is translated as CASSHRGDRGPLEQYF.

The chain uses TRBV3-1 and TRBJ2-2; 7 bases agree with TRBD1. V was pared by 4 bases and J by 2 bases, with 4 bases of the junction left unmatched. This CDR3 contains 15 residues. Germline V gives CDR1 LGHDT, CDR2 YNNKEL (reference sequence). CDR3 sequence (DNA): TGTGCCAGCAGCCCGACAGGGTTAAACACCGGGGAGCTGTTTTTT. This encodes CASSPTGLNTGELFF.

The chain uses TRBV20-1 and TRBJ1-5, with 10 bases aligning to TRBD1. This CDR3 comprises 18 residues. J was trimmed by 0 bases and V by 2 bases; bases with no gene match: 10. The germline V gene has CDR1 DFQATT and CDR2 SNEGSKA (reference sequence). The CDR3 protein is CSARPSGTGVGSNQPQHF. CDR3 bases: TGCAGTGCTAGACCCTCCGGGACAGGGGTAGGTAGCAATCAGCCCCAGCATTTT.

The chain uses TRBV7-2 and TRBJ2-3; 9 bases map to TRBD2. The junction had 5 bases not matched to a gene; V was cut back by 0 bases and J by 4 bases. Per germline, CDR1 SGHTA and CDR2 FQGNSA. CDR3 size: 16 residues. Written as DNA, the CDR3 is TGTGCCAGCAGCTTAGCTTTGGCGGGGGGGTCAGATACGCAGTATTTT. As protein: CASSLALAGGSDTQYF.

The CDR3: CASSDRGQPQHF. Written as DNA, the CDR3 is TGTGCCAGTAGCGACCGAGGGCAGCCCCAGCATTTT. The chain employs TRBV19 and TRBJ1-5, with D hard to call. The V end was cut by 6 bases, the J end by 7 bases, with 10 bases between. The CDR3 extends over 12 amino acids. Germline loops: CDR1 LNHDA, CDR2 SQIVND (reference sequence). Full variable domain (rest looked up from reference TRBV19 and TRBJ1-5): DGGITQSPKYLFRKEGQNVTLSCEQNLNHDAMYWYRQDPGQGLRLIYYSQIVNDFQKGDIAEGYSVSREKKESFPLTVTSAQKNPTAFYLCASSDRGQPQHFGDGTRLSIL.

The chain joins TRBV28 to TRBJ1-5; D perhaps matches TRBD1 (5 bases). Trimming removed 3 bases from V and 7 bases from J, with 19 bases in between. Germline V gives CDR1 MDHEN, CDR2 SYDVKM. The CDR3 covers 16 residues. The CDR3 sequence is CASSFPRIREMQPQHF. The CDR3 region has the DNA TGTGCCAGCAGTTTCCCGCGAATCAGGGAGATGCAGCCCCAGCATTTT. The full variable domain, rest sourced from reference TRBV28 and TRBJ1-5, is DVKVTQSSRYLVKRTGEKVFLECVQDMDHENMFWYRQDPGLGLRLIYFSYDVKMKEKGDIPEGYSVSREKKERFSLILESASTNQTSMYLCASSFPRIREMQPQHFGDGTRLSIL.

This clonotype has only one observation. The V and J genes are TRBV6-2 or TRBV6-3 and TRBJ2-2, with D unresolved. The CDR3 has 13 amino acids. Trimming left V 7 bases short and J 4 bases short, with 10 bases between. Germline V gene data show CDR1 as MNHEY and CDR2 as SVGEGT. CDR3 sequence reads: CASTPLGTGELFF. The DNA of the CDR3 is TGTGCCAGCACACCTCTTGGCACCGGGGAGCTGTTTTTT.

The rearrangement uses TRBV12-3 or TRBV12-4 and TRBJ1-1, with D perhaps TRBD1 (6 bases). The CDR3 extends over 14 amino acids. The V end lost 6 bases, the J end lost 5 bases, and 16 bases lay between the germline ends. In DNA, the CDR3 is TGTGCCAGCAGATCAACAGGGATAAGGACTGAAGCTTTCTTT. It encodes CASRSTGIRTEAFF.

The rearrangement links TRBV3-1 to TRBJ2-5; D is uncertain. V lost 5 bases, J lost 5 bases, and 6 bases lay in between. CDR1 LGHDT and CDR2 YNNKEL come from the germline V gene (reference sequence). The CDR3 runs to 11 residues. Here the CDR3 DNA reads TGTGCCAGCAGCAACGGGGAGACCCAGTACTTC. It codes for CASSNGETQYF.